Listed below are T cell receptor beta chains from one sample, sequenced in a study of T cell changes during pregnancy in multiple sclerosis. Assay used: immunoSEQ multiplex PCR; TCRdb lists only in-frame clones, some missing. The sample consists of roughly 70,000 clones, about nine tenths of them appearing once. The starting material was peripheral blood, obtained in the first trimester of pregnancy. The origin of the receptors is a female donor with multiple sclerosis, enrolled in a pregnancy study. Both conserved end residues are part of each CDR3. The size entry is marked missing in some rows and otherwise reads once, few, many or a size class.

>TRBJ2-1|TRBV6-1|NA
CASSSQFVSYNEQFF
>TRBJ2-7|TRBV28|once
CASKEQNYEQYF
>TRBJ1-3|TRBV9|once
CASSGSRGSGNTIYF
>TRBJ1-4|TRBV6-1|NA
CASSESSTGSANEKLFF
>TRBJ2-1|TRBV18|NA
CASSPLQGGSDEQFF
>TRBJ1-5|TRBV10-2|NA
CASSESPYSNQPQHF
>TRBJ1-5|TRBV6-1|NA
CASTPGSNQPQHF
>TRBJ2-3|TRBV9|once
CASSVGAGATQYF
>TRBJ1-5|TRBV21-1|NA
CASSPNQPQHF
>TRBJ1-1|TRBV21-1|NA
CASRGSRPAFEAFF
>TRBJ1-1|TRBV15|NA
CATSREGQGEAFF
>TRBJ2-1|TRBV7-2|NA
CASSPGTPYNEQFF
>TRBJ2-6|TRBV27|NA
CASSLEGAAWRASSGANVLTF
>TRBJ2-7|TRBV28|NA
CASRSGSVPYEQYF
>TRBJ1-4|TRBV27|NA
CASSRLPGQSNEKLFF
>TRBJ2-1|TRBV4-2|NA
CASSPGRGDYEQFF
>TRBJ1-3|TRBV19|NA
CASSTTGASGNTIYF
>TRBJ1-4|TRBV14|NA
CASSLTGTGTRLFF
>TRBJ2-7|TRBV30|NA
CAWSRGSEQYF
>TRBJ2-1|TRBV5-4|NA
CASRIRLAGDEQFF
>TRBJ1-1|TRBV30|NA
CAWSRQDTEAFF
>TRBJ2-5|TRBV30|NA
CAWSKELQETQYF
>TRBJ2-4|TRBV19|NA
CASRERTSGRMGYIQYF
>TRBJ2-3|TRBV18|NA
CASSDLGGLAATDTQYF
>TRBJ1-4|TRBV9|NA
CASSVAGGGVGEKLFF
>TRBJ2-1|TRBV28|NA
CASSPGTSEYNEQFF
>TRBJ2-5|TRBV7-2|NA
CASSLAGGRETQYF
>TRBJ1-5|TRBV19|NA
CASSLTKGNQPQHF
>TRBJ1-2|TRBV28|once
CATEGSDGYTF
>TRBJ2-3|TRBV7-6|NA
CASSSGLTVTQYF
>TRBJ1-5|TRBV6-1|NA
CASSDYTGIGQPQHF
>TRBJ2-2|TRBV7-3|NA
CASSPGLALSTGELFF
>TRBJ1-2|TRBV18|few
CASSPGQTLNYGYTF
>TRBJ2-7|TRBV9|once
CASSVGSIAYEQYF
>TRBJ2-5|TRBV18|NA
CASSPPWGTAQETQYF
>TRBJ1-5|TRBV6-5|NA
CASSYGTGKPQHF
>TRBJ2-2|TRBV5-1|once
CASSVNSGVNTGELFF
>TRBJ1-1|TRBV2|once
CASSEQGATEAFF
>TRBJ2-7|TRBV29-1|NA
CSVAGASVYEQYF
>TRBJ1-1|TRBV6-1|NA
CASREGSLTEAFF
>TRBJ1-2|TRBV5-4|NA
CASSLDLGSYGYTF
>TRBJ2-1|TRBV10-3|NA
CAISERVGLADNEQFF
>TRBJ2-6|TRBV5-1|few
CASSSSTNSGANVLTF
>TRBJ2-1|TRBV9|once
CASSVGLAGVSSEQFF
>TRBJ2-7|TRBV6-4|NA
CASSEAPGAHEQYF
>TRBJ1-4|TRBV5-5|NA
CASSFASGPGEKLFF
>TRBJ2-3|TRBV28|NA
CASMRASTDTQYF
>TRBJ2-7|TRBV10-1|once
CATLSLAYEQYF